This entry lists 10 T cell receptor beta chains sequenced from one sample in a study of blood T cell repertoires in COVID-19. Sequencing used immunoSEQ multiplex PCR; TCRdb keeps in-frame clones, though not all of them. The sample lists under 45,000 clones; 85% to 95% were seen once. The sequencing input was peripheral blood. The receptors derive from a man between 60 and 75 years old with active or convalescent COVID-19.

The V and J genes are TRBV6-1 and TRBJ2-7, with D uncertain. Deletions cut 5 bases from V and 3 bases from J, with 5 bases between. Germline lookup yields CDR1 MNHNS and CDR2 SASEGT. The CDR3 has 11 residues. CDR3 residues: CASSPHYEQYF. CDR3 nucleotides: TGTGCCAGCAGTCCCCACTACGAGCAGTACTTC.

Notes on this clone: At the DNA level, this CDR3 is encoded by other sequences in the same sample as well. This chain joins TRBV3-1 (or the pseudogene TRBV3-2) and TRBJ2-3; D gene ambiguous. The germline gives CDR1 LGHDT, CDR2 YNNKEL (reference sequence). Between the trimmed V and J ends, which lost 4 bases and 6 bases, there was a span of 8 bases. This CDR3 contains 12 residues. This CDR3 reads CASSPSADTQYF. CDR3 sequence (DNA): TGTGCCAGCAGCCCCTCTGCGGATACGCAGTATTTT.

The V and J genes are TRBV2 and TRBJ2-2; D call uncertain. The length of the CDR3 is 12 residues. Germline loops: CDR1 SNHLY, CDR2 FYNNEI. V lost 7 bases to trimming and J lost 1 base, with 4 bases between them. The CDR3 protein is CASIGNTGELFF. DNA for the CDR3: TGTGCCAGCATCGGGAACACCGGGGAGCTGTTTTTT.

The chain recombines TRBV19 with TRBJ1-2; the match to TRBD1 covers 8 bases. Germline CDR1 reads LNHDA; CDR2 reads SQIVND (reference sequence). The CDR3 contains 13 residues. V was clipped by 11 bases and J by 6 bases; unmatched bases: 11. This chain's CDR3 is CASRDRNADGYTF. The CDR3 DNA follows: TGTGCCTCCCGGGACAGGAATGCCGATGGCTACACCTTC.

This clone has only one observation. The genes are TRBV9 and TRBJ2-6; 7 positions match TRBD2. Germline CDR1 SGDLS, CDR2 YYNGEE. The CDR3 totals 18 residues. V gave up 0 bases and J gave up 3 bases; unmatched junction bases: 9. The CDR3 coding sequence is TGTGCCAGCAGCGTAGAGCGGGACCTCCCTCGTGGGGCCAACGTCCTGACTTTC. Its protein product is CASSVERDLPRGANVLTF. Full variable domain (missing parts from reference TRBV9 and TRBJ2-6): DSGVTQTPKHLITATGQRVTLRCSPRSGDLSVYWYQQSLDQGLQFLIQYYNGEERAKGNILERFSAQQFPDLHSELNLSSLELGDSALYFCASSVERDLPRGANVLTFGAGSRLTVL.

The rearrangement joins TRBV4-1 to TRBJ2-5; 7 positions agree with TRBD2. Looked up from germline, CDR1 is MGHRA and CDR2 is YSYEKL. V was clipped by 0 bases and J by 5 bases; unmatched bases: 12. The CDR3 is 17 amino acids. The CDR3, as DNA: TGCGCCAGCAGCCAAGAGGCGGGGAGGGCCCTTGGGGAGACCCAGTACTTC. It is translated as CASSQEAGRALGETQYF.

V is TRBV5-1 and J is TRBJ1-6; tentatively, D is TRBD1 (6 bases). V was cut by 4 bases and J by 0 bases, with 11 bases left in between. The CDR3 covers 16 residues. Germline CDR1 and CDR2: SGHRS and YFSETQ. The CDR3 here is CASSIGQYSYNSPLHF. The CDR3 DNA reads TGCGCCAGCAGCATAGGACAGTACTCCTATAATTCACCCCTCCACTTT.

The rearrangement uses TRBV7-3 and TRBJ2-2; D gene unclear. Trimming left V 5 bases short and J 4 bases short, with 17 bases between. CDR1 and CDR2 from the germline V gene are SGHTA and FQGTGA. The CDR3 has 16 amino acids. CDR3 protein: CASSQQPGSSTGELFF. For the CDR3, the DNA is TGTGCCAGCAGCCAGCAACCAGGTTCGAGCACCGGGGAGCTGTTTTTT.

This clone came up a few times. The rearrangement uses TRBV19 and TRBJ1-2; no firm D call. The germline CDR1 and CDR2 sequences are LNHDA and SQIVND (reference sequence). Trimming removed 6 bases at V and 0 bases at J, with 35 bases between. The CDR3 is 22 residues long. CDR3 DNA: TGTGCCAGTAGAGGTACTCCGGATGGAGGGTGGGCGAAGAACGGCTCTAACTATGGCTACACCTTC. Translated: CASRGTPDGGWAKNGSNYGYTF.

The CDR3 coding sequence is TGTGCCAGCAGCCCGTGGGACAGGGGGCTCTCTGGCTACACCTTC. It is translated as CASSPWDRGLSGYTF. V usage is TRBV7-2 and J usage is TRBJ1-2, with 12 bases aligning to TRBD1. The CDR3 runs 15 residues. The J segment lost 7 bases and the V segment lost 5 bases, leaving 8 bases of the junction unmatched. Germline CDR1 SGHTA, CDR2 FQGNSA. Complete variable domain (other parts from reference TRBV7-2 and TRBJ1-2): GAGVSQSPSNKVTEKGKDVELRCDPISGHTALYWYRQSLGQGLEFLIYFQGNSAPDKSGLPSDRFSAERTGGSVSTLTIQRTQQEDSAVYLCASSPWDRGLSGYTFGSGTRLTVV.